Shown below are 20 T cell receptor beta chains from a single sample sequenced in a study of blood T cell repertoires in COVID-19. Clones were sequenced by immunoSEQ multiplex PCR, and TCRdb holds only the in-frame ones, with some missing. The sample includes fewer than 50,000 clones, more than 70% seen only once; the top ten take 30% to 40%. Material for sequencing was peripheral blood. The receptors derive from a man between 65 and 85 years old with active COVID-19.

This chain joins TRBV6-2 or TRBV6-3 and TRBJ2-3; 8 bases map to TRBD1. Germline V lookup: CDR1 MNHEY, CDR2 SVGEGT. The CDR3 sequence is 14 residues long. V trimming: 6 bases; J trimming: 1 base; junction bases outside the gene matches: 3. The CDR3 sequence is CASSRDRRTDTQYF. CDR3 DNA: TGTGCCAGCAGCAGGGACAGGCGCACAGATACGCAGTATTTT.

The V and J genes are TRBV3-1 (or the pseudogene TRBV3-2) and TRBJ1-1; 8 positions agree with TRBD1. V was pared by 3 bases and J by 4 bases, with 4 bases of the junction left unmatched. The CDR3 runs to 14 residues. Looked up from germline, CDR1 is LGHDT and CDR2 is YNNKEL (reference sequence). The CDR3 loop reads CASSHRTGITEAFF. CDR3 bases: TGTGCCAGCAGCCATAGGACAGGGATCACTGAAGCTTTCTTT.

V usage is TRBV20-1 and J usage is TRBJ1-2; 8 nucleotides match TRBD1. Germline CDR1 reads DFQATT; CDR2 reads SNEGSKA (reference sequence). V shed 1 base, J shed 12 bases, and the junction held 4 bases outside the gene matches. The CDR3 loop spans 11 amino acids. This CDR3 is CSARGMTGDTF. The DNA of the CDR3 is TGCAGTGCTAGAGGGATGACAGGGGACACCTTC.

This CDR3 reads CASSTAGSGGYEQYF. The CDR3 region has the DNA TGTGCCAGCTCTACCGCGGGGAGCGGAGGATACGAGCAGTACTTC. This chain joins TRBV18 and TRBJ2-7; D possibly corresponds to TRBD2 (6 bases). The CDR3 has 15 amino acids. Germline CDR1 KGHSH, CDR2 LQKENI. V was shortened by 6 bases and J by 4 bases, with 19 bases between the two germline ends.

J is TRBJ2-1 and V is TRBV18; a possible D gene is TRBD1 (6 bases). The germline V gene has CDR1 KGHSH and CDR2 LQKENI. The CDR3 is 14 residues long. Deletions cut 4 bases from V and 4 bases from J, with 11 bases between. The CDR3: CASSQDRKYNEQFF. The CDR3, as DNA: TGTGCCAGCTCACAGGACAGAAAGTACAATGAGCAGTTCTTC. Full variable domain (remainder filled in from reference TRBV18 and TRBJ2-1): NAGVMQNPRHLVRRRGQEARLRCSPMKGHSHVYWYRQLPEEGLKFMVYLQKENIIDESGMPKERFSAEFPKEGPSILRIQQVVRGDSAAYFCASSQDRKYNEQFFGPGTRLTVL.

CDR3 amino acids: CASRGGLAGGPGELFF. The CDR3 DNA is TGTGCCAGCAGGGGAGGACTAGCGGGAGGGCCCGGGGAGCTGTTTTTT. The chain uses TRBV9 and TRBJ2-2, with 15 bases identical to TRBD2. The CDR3 has 16 amino acids. CDR1 SGDLS and CDR2 YYNGEE come from the germline V gene. The ends lost 5 bases at V and 6 bases at J; junction bases unmatched: 5. Based on the CDR3 plus reference TRBV9 and TRBJ2-2, the full variable domain is DSGVTQTPKHLITATGQRVTLRCSPRSGDLSVYWYQQSLDQGLQFLIQYYNGEERAKGNILERFSAQQFPDLHSELNLSSLELGDSALYFCASRGGLAGGPGELFFGEGSRLTVL.

This chain connects TRBV20-1 to TRBJ1-5; 9 bases are a match to TRBD1. The CDR3 sequence is 13 residues long. Trimming removed 3 bases from V and 6 bases from J; junction bases left unmatched: 3. Per germline, CDR1 DFQATT and CDR2 SNEGSKA (reference sequence). CDR3 protein: CSASDRGTQPQHF. The CDR3 nucleotides read TGCAGTGCTAGTGACAGGGGGACTCAGCCCCAGCATTTT.

A few counts support this clone. The CDR3 DNA sequence: TGCGCCAGCAGCCTTGGACTAGCGAAAGCACAGATACTGTATTTT. Its translation is CASSLGLAKAQILYF. The V call is TRBV5-1, the J call TRBJ2-3; 9 bases line up with TRBD2. Germline CDR1 is SGHRS and CDR2 is YFSETQ. Germline trimming cut 4 bases from V and 14 bases from J; bases unmatched to any gene: 17. The CDR3 spans 15 residues.

This clone was seen only once. The chain combines TRBV7-9 with TRBJ1-5; D possibly corresponds to TRBD1 (5 bases). The CDR3 consists of 15 residues. The germline V gene has CDR1 SEHNR and CDR2 FQNEAQ (reference sequence). V shed 1 base and J shed 4 bases, with 11 bases lying between them. This chain's CDR3 is CASSLVGGVNQPQHF. DNA of the CDR3: TGTGCCAGCAGCTTAGTCGGGGGGGTGAATCAGCCCCAGCATTTT.

The V and J genes are TRBV24-1 and TRBJ2-7, with TRBD2 as a possible D gene (6 bases). V was cut by 5 bases and J by 2 bases, with 12 bases left in between. Germline values: CDR1 KGHDR, CDR2 SFDVKD. This CDR3 has 14 amino acids. CDR3 bases: TGTGCCACCAGTGGTGGAGGGAGGACCTACGAGCAGTACTTC. Translation gives CATSGGGRTYEQYF.

This clone was seen once. The rearrangement links TRBV28 to TRBJ1-2; 7 bases agree with TRBD1. V shed 1 base, J shed 8 bases, and the junction held 13 bases outside the gene matches. Germline CDR1 reads MDHEN; CDR2 reads SYDVKM. There are 16 residues in the CDR3. The CDR3 loop reads CASSLFPSLTGTGYTF. The CDR3 DNA reads TGTGCCAGCAGTTTATTCCCCTCATTGACAGGGACGGGCTACACCTTC.

V usage is TRBV19 and J usage is TRBJ2-7, with D possibly being TRBD2 (5 bases). V lost 4 bases and J 6 bases, leaving 16 bases between the germline ends. The CDR3 is 14 residues long. The germline gives CDR1 LNHDA, CDR2 SQIVND (reference sequence). CDR3 nucleotides: TGTGCCAGTAGTAGGACTGCAGGTATAGGCGAGCAGTACTTC. Encoded protein: CASSRTAGIGEQYF.

This chain joins TRBV30 and TRBJ1-3; perhaps TRBD1 as D (6 bases). The CDR3 is 16 residues long. Trimming stripped 4 bases from V and 0 bases from J, with 16 bases between. The V gene's germline CDR1 is GTSNPN and CDR2 SVGIG (reference sequence). The CDR3 loop is CAWTRYRALSGNTIYF. The CDR3 nucleotides read TGTGCCTGGACGAGATACAGGGCACTCTCTGGAAACACCATATATTTT.

J is TRBJ1-4 and V is TRBV5-4; a weak D match, TRBD1 (5 bases). The length of the CDR3 is 16 residues. Germline values: CDR1 SGHNT, CDR2 YYREEE (reference sequence). V was shortened by 0 bases and J by 0 bases, with 9 bases between the two germline ends. This CDR3 reads CASSLGRATTNEKLFF. CDR3 DNA: TGTGCCAGCAGCTTGGGCAGGGCGACAACTAATGAAAAACTGTTTTTT.

The chain combines TRBV28 with TRBJ2-1; 7 nucleotides line up with TRBD1. This CDR3 comprises 15 residues. Germline V lookup: CDR1 MDHEN, CDR2 SYDVKM. Trimming took 5 bases from V and 3 from J; bases not matched to a gene: 7. The CDR3 sequence is CASSPPRDSYNEQFF. The CDR3 coding sequence is TGTGCCAGCAGTCCCCCCCGGGACAGCTACAATGAGCAGTTCTTC.

The chain is built from TRBV6-2 or TRBV6-3 and TRBJ2-7, with D tentatively TRBD2 (5 bases). The V end was cut by 4 bases, the J end by 4 bases, with 14 bases between. The CDR3 has 14 residues. Germline CDR1 reads MNHEY; CDR2 reads SVGEGT. CDR3 in DNA: TGTGCCAGCAGTTTGACTAACAGCGGTTACGAGCAGTACTTC. It specifies CASSLTNSGYEQYF.

The rearrangement joins TRBV19 to TRBJ2-1; 9 nucleotides line up with TRBD2. The CDR3 is 15 residues long. Germline V gene sequence: CDR1 LNHDA, CDR2 SQIVND (reference sequence). The junction had 12 bases not matched to a gene; V was cut back by 5 bases and J by 10 bases. The CDR3 region has the DNA TGTGCCAGTAGTCCGGGACTAGCTTTGTCACGCGAGCAGTTCTTC. As protein: CASSPGLALSREQFF.

Points on this clone: Its ends do not fully match the called genes, so a read error is possible. V is TRBV7-2 and J is TRBJ2-4; TRBD1 matches 10 bases. The germline V gene has CDR1 SGHTA and CDR2 FQGNSA. The CDR3 is made up of 13 amino acids. The chain's CDR3 is CASSTRDRGVLKF. CDR3 in DNA: TGTGCCAGCAGCACTCGGGACAGGGGTGTCTTGAAGTTC.

This sequence joins TRBV7-3 and TRBJ2-1, with D maybe TRBD2 (5 bases). The CDR3 sequence is 13 residues long. V lost 5 bases and J 8 bases, leaving 13 bases between the germline ends. Germline lookup yields CDR1 SGHTA and CDR2 FQGTGA. The CDR3 sequence is CASSPGGGDEQFF. In DNA, the CDR3 is TGTGCCAGCAGCCCCGGAGGTGGGGATGAGCAGTTCTTC.

This chain links TRBV5-1 with TRBJ1-3; 8 positions match TRBD1. Germline loops: CDR1 SGHRS, CDR2 YFSETQ. The CDR3 extends over 16 amino acids. V lost 2 bases and J lost 2; bases outside the gene matches: 6. CDR3 protein: CASSLQGVGTGNTIYF. As DNA, the CDR3 is TGCGCCAGCAGCTTACAGGGGGTTGGGACTGGAAACACCATATATTTT.